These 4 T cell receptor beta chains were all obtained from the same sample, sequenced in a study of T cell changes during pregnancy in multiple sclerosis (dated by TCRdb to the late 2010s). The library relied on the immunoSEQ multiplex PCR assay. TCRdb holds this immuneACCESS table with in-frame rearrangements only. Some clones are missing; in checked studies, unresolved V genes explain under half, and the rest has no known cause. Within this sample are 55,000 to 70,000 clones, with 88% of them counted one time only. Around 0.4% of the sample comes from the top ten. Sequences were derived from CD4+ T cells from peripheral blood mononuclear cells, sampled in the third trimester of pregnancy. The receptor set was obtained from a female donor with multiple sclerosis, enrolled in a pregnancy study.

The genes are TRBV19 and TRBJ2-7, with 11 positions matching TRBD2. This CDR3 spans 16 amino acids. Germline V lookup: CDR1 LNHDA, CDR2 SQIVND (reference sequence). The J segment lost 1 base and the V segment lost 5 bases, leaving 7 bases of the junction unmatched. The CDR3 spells CASSYSGGADSYEQYF. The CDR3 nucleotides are TGTGCCAGTAGTTATAGCGGGGGGGCCGATTCCTACGAGCAGTACTTC.

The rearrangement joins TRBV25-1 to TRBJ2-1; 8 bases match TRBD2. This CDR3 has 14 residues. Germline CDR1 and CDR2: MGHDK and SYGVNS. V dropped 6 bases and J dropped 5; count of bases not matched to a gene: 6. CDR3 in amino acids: CASSVAGYNNEQFF. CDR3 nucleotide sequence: TGTGCCAGCAGCGTAGCGGGATATAACAATGAGCAGTTCTTC.

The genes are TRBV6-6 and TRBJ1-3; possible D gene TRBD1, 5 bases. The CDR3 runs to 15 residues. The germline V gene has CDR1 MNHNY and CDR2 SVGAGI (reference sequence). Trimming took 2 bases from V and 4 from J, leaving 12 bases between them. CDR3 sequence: CASSYMGQGGNTIYF. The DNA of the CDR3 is TGTGCCAGCAGTTACATGGGGCAGGGAGGAAACACCATATATTTT.

CDR3 nucleotide sequence: TGTGCCAGCAGTTACTTTGGCTGGGGGACAGGGGGGACCCAGTACTTC. It codes for CASSYFGWGTGGTQYF. The chain links TRBV6-5 to TRBJ2-5; the match to TRBD1 covers 11 bases. This CDR3 has 16 amino acids. Germline trimming cut 1 base from V and 7 bases from J; bases unmatched to any gene: 8. CDR1 and CDR2 from the germline V gene are MNHEY and SVGAGI.